The 16 T cell receptor beta chains in this list originate from one sample, sequenced in a study of blood T cell repertoires in COVID-19. Measured with immunoSEQ multiplex PCR; TCRdb has only the in-frame clones, and not every one. The data show over 200,000 clones, around 80% seen once. The sequenced material came from peripheral blood. These receptors were obtained from a woman between 40 and 50 years old with acute or convalescent COVID-19.

This clone has a handful of counts. This chain uses TRBV5-1 with TRBJ2-3; perhaps TRBD2 as D (6 bases). The germline CDR1 and CDR2 sequences are SGHRS and YFSETQ. The V end lost 4 bases, the J end lost 1 base, and 13 bases lay between the germline ends. This CDR3 region has 15 residues. The DNA of the CDR3 is TGCGCCAGCAGCATGCGGGGCACTGGCACAGATACGCAGTATTTT. This sequence encodes CASSMRGTGTDTQYF.

V and J are TRBV29-1 and TRBJ2-1; D possibly corresponds to TRBD2 (6 bases). The CDR3 spans 12 residues. Germline V gene lookup returns CDR1 SQVTM and CDR2 ANQGSEA. V lost 7 bases and J lost 5, with 12 bases in between. The CDR3 loop reads CSGAWGDNEQFF. CDR3 sequence (DNA): TGCAGCGGCGCCTGGGGGGACAATGAGCAGTTCTTC.

V usage is TRBV6-2 or TRBV6-3 and J usage is TRBJ2-7, with TRBD2 matching 15 bases. Per germline, CDR1 MNHEY and CDR2 SVGEGT. The CDR3 totals 17 residues. V was clipped by 4 bases and J by 4 bases; unmatched bases: 8. The CDR3 DNA sequence: TGTGCCAGCAGTTGGACTAGCGGGGGGGAGTATCGGTACGAGCAGTACTTC. Encoded protein: CASSWTSGGEYRYEQYF.

The chain has TRBV5-8 and TRBJ1-6; 9 bases map to TRBD1. Germline V gene data show CDR1 as SGHTS and CDR2 as YDEGEE. The length of the CDR3 is 15 residues. Trimming at V came to 4 bases and at J to 15 bases, leaving 14 bases not matched to a gene. The CDR3 is CASSTPGQGLRYLHF. The CDR3 DNA reads TGTGCCAGCAGCACACCGGGACAGGGTCTCCGATACCTCCACTTT.

This clone was seen a handful of times. The chain has TRBV6-5 and TRBJ1-2, with a tentative D call TRBD1 (5 bases). Per germline, CDR1 MNHEY and CDR2 SVGAGI. This CDR3 has 14 residues. Trimming removed 6 bases at V and 3 bases at J, with 14 bases between. This chain's CDR3 is CASSGRIGDYGYTF. CDR3 coding DNA: TGTGCCAGCAGCGGACGGATAGGGGACTATGGCTACACCTTC.

V and J are TRBV30 and TRBJ2-7, with a tentative D call TRBD1 (6 bases). CDR3 length: 11 residues. CDR1 is GTSNPN, CDR2 SVGIG, per germline (reference sequence). The DNA of the CDR3 is TGTGCGGCAGGGGTCTCCTACGAGCAGTACTTC. Encoded protein: CAAGVSYEQYF.

The rearrangement uses TRBV19 and TRBJ2-1; TRBD2 might be the D (5 bases). Germline V CDR1 and CDR2: LNHDA, SQIVND (reference sequence). V lost 3 bases, J lost 6 bases, and 9 bases lay in between. The CDR3 is 13 amino acids. DNA for the CDR3: TGTGCCAGTAGTATTGTGAGGGCCAATGAGCAGTTCTTC. This sequence encodes CASSIVRANEQFF.

This clone was seen a single time. The chain couples TRBV10-3 to TRBJ2-4, with TRBD2 identical over 8 bases. CDR1 ENHRY and CDR2 SYGVKD come from the germline V gene. The CDR3 has 17 residues. Trimming removed 2 bases from V and 1 base from J; junction bases left unmatched: 7. The CDR3, as DNA: TGTGCCATCAGTGAGCGGATCGGCGGGAGGGCCAAAAACATTCAGTACTTC. It codes for CAISERIGGRAKNIQYF.

The chain uses TRBV19 and TRBJ1-2, with 10 bases fitting TRBD1. CDR1 is LNHDA, CDR2 SQIVND, per germline (reference sequence). This CDR3 comprises 14 residues. After removal of 6 bases from V and 3 bases from J, the junction contained 4 bases not matched to a gene. The CDR3 region has the DNA TGTGCCAGTAGAGGGACAGGGGAGTACTATGGCTACACCTTC. Its protein is CASRGTGEYYGYTF.

The gene calls are TRBV7-2 and TRBJ2-2; D is perhaps TRBD2 (6 bases). Between the trimmed V and J ends, which lost 6 bases and 0 bases, there was a span of 11 bases. This CDR3 region has 15 residues. In germline, CDR1 is SGHTA, CDR2 FQGNSA. The CDR3 DNA reads TGTGCCAGCAGTCAGAAGCGGGCGAACACCGGGGAGCTGTTTTTT. This gives the protein CASSQKRANTGELFF.

This rearrangement joins TRBV3-1 (or the pseudogene TRBV3-2) to TRBJ1-4; 11 bases align to TRBD1. The V gene's germline CDR1 is LGHDT and CDR2 YNNKEL (reference sequence). The CDR3 totals 16 residues. After removal of 1 base from V and 8 bases from J, the junction contained 6 bases not matched to a gene. The CDR3 region is CASSQASGTGGEKLFF. The CDR3 bases are TGTGCCAGCAGCCAAGCCTCCGGGACAGGGGGAGAAAAACTGTTTTTT.

The V gene is TRBV4-1, the J gene TRBJ2-7, with a weak D call TRBD1 (6 bases). Between the trimmed V and J ends, which lost 1 base and 2 bases, there was a span of 15 bases. This CDR3 region has 16 residues. Germline CDR1 MGHRA, CDR2 YSYEKL. CDR3: CASSQAAYPGAYEQYF. CDR3 sequence (DNA): TGCGCCAGCAGCCAAGCCGCATACCCAGGGGCCTACGAGCAGTACTTC.

V is TRBV28 and J is TRBJ2-5, with TRBD2 identical over 9 bases. This CDR3 contains 17 residues. Per the germline V gene, CDR1 is MDHEN and CDR2 is SYDVKM. Trimming cost V 8 bases and J 5 bases; bases outside gene matches: 18. The CDR3 DNA is TGTGCCAGCGAAACCCCCAATGAAGCGGGAGGCCGGGAGACCCAGTACTTC. Amino acids: CASETPNEAGGRETQYF.

In its sample, this clone was seen a few times. The V and J genes are TRBV2 and TRBJ1-4; 7 positions match TRBD1. The trim removed 0 bases at V and 5 bases at J, leaving 15 bases unmatched. In germline, CDR1 is SNHLY, CDR2 FYNNEI. CDR3 length equals 19 residues. This chain's CDR3 is CASSEAPDLGGTANEKLFF. The CDR3 nucleotides are TGTGCCAGCAGTGAAGCGCCGGACTTGGGTGGGACAGCGAATGAAAAACTGTTTTTT.

The gene calls are TRBV24-1 and TRBJ2-2; TRBD1 agrees at 7 bases. CDR1 and CDR2 from the germline V gene are KGHDR and SFDVKD. The CDR3 sequence is 15 residues long. Germline trimming cut 2 bases from V and 7 bases from J; bases unmatched to any gene: 6. The CDR3 DNA is TGTGCCACCAGTGATTCCTCAAGGGGGCTCGGGGAGCTGTTTTTT. Translating it yields CATSDSSRGLGELFF.

The chain has TRBV6-5 and TRBJ1-6, with D possibly being TRBD1 (6 bases). The CDR3 runs 15 residues. The germline V gene encodes CDR1 MNHEY and CDR2 SVGAGI. V was shortened by 0 bases and J by 12 bases, with 15 bases between the two germline ends. The CDR3 nucleotides read TGTGCCAGCAGTTACTCGTCAGGGGCAGGATTACCCCTCCACTTT. Protein: CASSYSSGAGLPLHF.